These 21 T cell receptor beta chains were all obtained from the same sample, sequenced in a study of blood T cell repertoires in COVID-19. The assay was immunoSEQ multiplex PCR, and TCRdb's table has in-frame clones only and misses some. Of fewer than 400,000 clones listed, about 85% are singletons. The sample was PBMCs or T cells enriched from blood (not recorded which). The origin of the receptors is a woman in her 30s who had been exposed to COVID-19.

The chain has TRBV6-5 and TRBJ2-1; 9 positions match TRBD2. CDR3 size: 12 residues. CDR1 and CDR2 (germline): MNHEY, SVGAGI. J was trimmed by 8 bases and V by 10 bases; bases with no gene match: 6. Here the CDR3 reads CATGGLADEQFF. The CDR3 bases are TGTGCCACTGGGGGACTAGCCGATGAGCAGTTCTTC.

The CDR3 bases are TGTGCCAGCAGTCCCCCGGGACAGGCAAGCAATCAGCCCCAGCATTTT. Translated, it gives CASSPPGQASNQPQHF. V usage is TRBV28 and J usage is TRBJ1-5, with 8 positions matching TRBD1. With 5 bases clipped from V and 1 base from J, the junction kept 7 bases outside the gene matches. CDR3 length equals 16 residues. Germline V gives CDR1 MDHEN, CDR2 SYDVKM.

The chain is built from TRBV6-2 or TRBV6-3 and TRBJ2-7, with 7 bases that match TRBD2. The CDR3 spans 14 residues. Germline V CDR1 and CDR2: MNHEY, SVGEGT. V gave up 2 bases and J gave up 1 base; unmatched junction bases: 2. The CDR3 coding sequence is TGTGCCAGCAGTTACCCCGGGGGGTCCTACGAGCAGTACTTC. It encodes CASSYPGGSYEQYF.

The chain employs TRBV5-1 and TRBJ1-5; the match to TRBD1 covers 9 bases. CDR1 SGHRS and CDR2 YFSETQ come from the germline V gene. The ends lost 0 bases at V and 3 bases at J; junction bases unmatched: 4. CDR3 size: 16 residues. CDR3 in amino acids: CASSLGDRDANQPQHF. The CDR3 nucleotides read TGCGCCAGCAGCTTGGGGGACAGGGATGCCAATCAGCCCCAGCATTTT.

The chain combines TRBV19 with TRBJ2-7; 11 nucleotides line up with TRBD2. Per germline, CDR1 LNHDA and CDR2 SQIVND (reference sequence). This CDR3 region has 16 residues. V lost 3 bases and J lost 1; bases outside the gene matches: 5. The CDR3 region has the DNA TGTGCCAGTAGTATGGTAGGGACTAGCGGTTCCTACGAGCAGTACTTC. This gives the protein CASSMVGTSGSYEQYF. Looking up the rest from reference TRBV19 and TRBJ2-7 gives the full variable domain: DGGITQSPKYLFRKEGQNVTLSCEQNLNHDAMYWYRQDPGQGLRLIYYSQIVNDFQKGDIAEGYSVSREKKESFPLTVTSAQKNPTAFYLCASSMVGTSGSYEQYFGPGTRLTVT.

V and J are TRBV5-6 and TRBJ1-2; 7 positions agree with TRBD1. CDR3 length: 15 amino acids. Germline V gene sequence: CDR1 SGHDT, CDR2 YYEEEE. V was pared by 1 base and J by 4 bases, with 7 bases of the junction left unmatched. The chain's CDR3 is CASSLPITGAYGYTF. The CDR3 DNA sequence: TGTGCCAGCAGCTTGCCTATAACAGGGGCCTATGGCTACACCTTC.

The gene calls are TRBV19 and TRBJ1-5; 11 bases fit TRBD1. Trimming took 7 bases from V and 5 from J; bases not matched to a gene: 7. CDR1 is LNHDA and CDR2 is SQIVND in the germline V gene (reference sequence). This CDR3 contains 15 residues. The CDR3: CASTITDRGHQPQHF. Written as DNA, the CDR3 is TGTGCCAGTACCATAACGGACAGGGGGCATCAGCCCCAGCATTTT.

Here the CDR3 DNA reads TGTGCCAGCAGGCATGGACAGGGCCTGAAGGAGCAGTACTTC. It encodes CASRHGQGLKEQYF. The V gene is TRBV27, the J gene TRBJ2-7, with 8 bases lining up with TRBD1. V shed 6 bases and J 7 bases; nucleotides not matched to a gene: 11. Germline V CDR1 and CDR2: MNHEY, SMNVEV (reference sequence). This CDR3 contains 14 residues.

The chain links TRBV7-9 to TRBJ2-7, with 8 positions matching TRBD1. The V segment lost 4 bases and the J segment 4 bases; nucleotides outside the gene matches: 12. Germline lookup yields CDR1 SEHNR and CDR2 FQNEAQ (reference sequence). There are 16 residues in the CDR3. DNA of the CDR3: TGTGCCAGCAGCTCGTCAGGGGGCGAAGGAACGTACGAGCAGTACTTC. It specifies CASSSSGGEGTYEQYF. Full variable domain (rest looked up from reference TRBV7-9 and TRBJ2-7): DTGVSQNPRHKITKRGQNVTFRCDPISEHNRLYWYRQTLGQGPEFLTYFQNEAQLEKSRLLSDRFSAERPKGSFSTLEIQRTEQGDSAMYLCASSSSGGEGTYEQYFGPGTRLTVT.

The rearrangement links TRBV14 to TRBJ1-2; D unclear. The V gene's germline CDR1 is SGHDN and CDR2 FVKESK. The ends were cut back, 4 bases at V and 0 bases at J, with 6 bases in the middle. This CDR3 has 13 residues. The chain's CDR3 is CASSPKANYGYTF. The CDR3 region has the DNA TGTGCCAGCAGCCCTAAAGCTAACTATGGCTACACCTTC.

The chain links TRBV4-1 to TRBJ2-7; 12 positions match TRBD2. Germline values: CDR1 MGHRA, CDR2 YSYEKL. V trimming: 4 bases; J trimming: 6 bases; junction bases outside the gene matches: 13. The CDR3 length is 17 residues. CDR3 loop: CASSPIQRRTSGIEQYF. The CDR3 nucleotides read TGCGCCAGCAGCCCGATACAACGACGGACTAGCGGGATCGAGCAGTACTTC.

This chain uses TRBV19 with TRBJ2-1; D possibly corresponds to TRBD2 (5 bases). This CDR3 spans 14 amino acids. Between the trimmed V and J ends, which lost 5 bases and 8 bases, there was a span of 16 bases. In germline, CDR1 is LNHDA, CDR2 SQIVND (reference sequence). In DNA, the CDR3 is TGTGCCAGTAGTTCCACTAGTAGAAGCGATGAGCAGTTCTTC. Its translation is CASSSTSRSDEQFF. Complete variable domain (other parts from reference TRBV19 and TRBJ2-1): DGGITQSPKYLFRKEGQNVTLSCEQNLNHDAMYWYRQDPGQGLRLIYYSQIVNDFQKGDIAEGYSVSREKKESFPLTVTSAQKNPTAFYLCASSSTSRSDEQFFGPGTRLTVL.

V usage is TRBV9 and J usage is TRBJ2-7; no clear D. Germline CDR1 reads SGDLS; CDR2 reads YYNGEE. The CDR3 has 13 residues. The V gene lost 0 bases and the J gene lost 0 bases, with 4 bases spanning the gap. The CDR3 protein is CASSVDNSYEQYF. The CDR3 DNA is TGTGCCAGCAGCGTAGATAACTCCTACGAGCAGTACTTC.

The chain has TRBV2 and TRBJ2-1; D may be TRBD2 (5 bases). The CDR3 loop spans 14 amino acids. The germline CDR1 and CDR2 sequences are SNHLY and FYNNEI. With 6 bases removed from V and 8 bases from J, the gap between germline ends came to 17 bases. CDR3 protein: CASRETEVKDEQFF. The DNA of the CDR3 is TGTGCCAGCAGGGAAACGGAGGTTAAGGATGAGCAGTTCTTC.

This chain uses TRBV9 with TRBJ1-3, with 7 bases matching TRBD1. Unmatched junction bases numbered 3, after V lost 5 bases and J lost 4 bases. CDR3 length: 13 residues. From germline, CDR1 is SGDLS and CDR2 YYNGEE. CDR3 bases: TGTGCCAGCAGGGGGGACAGCGGAAACACCATATATTTT. It specifies CASRGDSGNTIYF.

This clone showed up just once. The chain couples TRBV28 to TRBJ2-7; 7 bases agree with TRBD1. Germline V gene lookup returns CDR1 MDHEN and CDR2 SYDVKM. This CDR3 comprises 13 residues. The V and J ends lost 8 bases and 3 bases, in that order; junction bases with no gene match: 7. This CDR3 reads CASLDRERYEQYF. CDR3 coding DNA: TGTGCCAGCCTTGACAGGGAACGCTACGAGCAGTACTTC.

This clone was picked up a small number of times. V is TRBV28 and J is TRBJ2-5, with TRBD2 matching over 7 bases. The CDR3 is made up of 15 amino acids. Germline lookup yields CDR1 MDHEN and CDR2 SYDVKM. V shed 3 bases, J shed 4 bases, and the junction held 8 bases outside the gene matches. In DNA, the CDR3 is TGTGCCAGCAGTTTGGGCGGGGGACCCCGAGAGACCCAGTACTTC. Protein product: CASSLGGGPRETQYF.

V and J are TRBV4-3 and TRBJ1-4; 8 nucleotides agree with TRBD1. The length of the CDR3 is 14 residues. V shed 4 bases and J 8 bases; nucleotides not matched to a gene: 6. Germline V gives CDR1 LGHNA, CDR2 YSLEER. The CDR3 here is CASSPGQGGEKLFF. The CDR3 nucleotides are TGCGCCAGCAGCCCCGGACAGGGTGGAGAAAAACTGTTTTTT.

This clone was detected only a few times. The rearrangement joins TRBV19 to TRBJ1-2, with D perhaps matching TRBD1 (5 bases). Germline CDR1 and CDR2: LNHDA and SQIVND (reference sequence). This CDR3 comprises 15 residues. With 5 bases removed from V and 0 bases from J, the gap between germline ends came to 13 bases. The CDR3 sequence is CASSPSRDSNYGYTF. DNA for the CDR3: TGTGCCAGTAGTCCGTCCAGGGATTCTAACTATGGCTACACCTTC. Based on the CDR3 plus reference TRBV19 and TRBJ1-2, the full variable domain is DGGITQSPKYLFRKEGQNVTLSCEQNLNHDAMYWYRQDPGQGLRLIYYSQIVNDFQKGDIAEGYSVSREKKESFPLTVTSAQKNPTAFYLCASSPSRDSNYGYTFGSGTRLTVV.

Only one count was recorded for this clone. This chain uses TRBV5-6 with TRBJ1-1; D is undetermined. This CDR3 is 14 amino acids long. The ends were cut back, 1 base at V and 1 base at J, with 8 bases in the middle. Germline CDR1 SGHDT, CDR2 YYEEEE. CDR3 bases: TGTGCCAGCAGCTTGATATTTAAGAACACTGAAGCTTTCTTT. Amino acids: CASSLIFKNTEAFF.

V gene TRBV28 combines with J gene TRBJ1-3; D might be TRBD1 (5 bases). Germline CDR1 MDHEN, CDR2 SYDVKM. The V end lost 7 bases, the J end lost 4 bases, and 20 bases lay between the germline ends. The CDR3 extends over 16 amino acids. CDR3 region: CASTVTPGLLGNTIYF. Written as DNA, the CDR3 is TGTGCCAGCACGGTTACCCCAGGGTTATTGGGAAACACCATATATTTT.